This TCR beta chain was sequenced during a study of blood T cell repertoires in COVID-19. As for the study in general: The United States, Italy and Spain were the sources of the acute and convalescent COVID-19 samples. Sources were T cells, B-cell-depleted T cells, or PBMCs; the material itself was cDNA or gDNA.

Germline lookup yields CDR1 SNHLY and CDR2 FYNNEI. The CDR3 sequence is 16 residues long. V was cut by 6 bases and J by 1 base, with 19 bases left in between. Per the original data handling: Cell counts per sample came from amplifying reference gene primers. Method: immunoSEQ multiplex PCR; TCRdb's copy keeps in-frame clones and lacks some. The D gene and trimming were derived from the DNA, and the V and J assignments and clone size from that table. The table records roughly 670,000 clones, over 80% of them present only once. The receptor was isolated from a woman aged 18-35 years with acute or convalescent COVID-19. The gene calls are TRBV2 and TRBJ2-7; the D gene is possibly TRBD2 (7 bases). Sequenced: peripheral blood. The CDR3 nucleotides read TGTGCCAGCAGCCCTCTTGGGAGGGGGGGGTCCTACGAGCAGTACTTC. Encoded protein: CASSPLGRGGSYEQYF.